These T cell receptor beta chains were read from a single sample in a study of OX40 agonist ivuxolimab in advanced cancers. TCRdb's copy holds only in-frame clones and misses some; the assay was immunoSEQ multiplex PCR. The repertoire holds around 57,000 clones, with 82% as singletons. The input for sequencing was CD4+ or CD8+ T cells sorted from blood, taken in a trial of the OX40 agonist ivuxolimab. These receptors were collected from an adult with an advanced solid tumor such as melanoma, head and neck, liver or kidney cancer. Both conserved end residues are part of each CDR3. Only some rows state a clone size, as once, few, many or a class for expanded clones.

clone size: NA; J gene: TRBJ1-6; V gene: TRBV28; CDR3 protein: CASTETRNSPLHF
clone size: NA; J gene: TRBJ2-5; V gene: TRBV30; CDR3 protein: CAWSAQGGQGLVTQYF
clone size: NA; J gene: TRBJ2-1; V gene: TRBV28; CDR3 protein: CASSYLPGTSGRGEQFF
clone size: once; J gene: TRBJ2-3; V gene: TRBV19; CDR3 protein: CASTETGLAGSTDTQYF
clone size: NA; J gene: TRBJ1-4; V gene: TRBV10-2; CDR3 protein: CASRGQGAYEKLFF
clone size: NA; J gene: TRBJ2-2; V gene: TRBV7-9; CDR3 protein: CATRGRAGGTNTGELFF
clone size: NA; J gene: TRBJ2-5; V gene: TRBV5-1; CDR3 protein: CASSATSGETQYF
clone size: NA; J gene: TRBJ2-1; V gene: TRBV27; CDR3 protein: CASTGLAGSNEQFF
clone size: NA; J gene: TRBJ2-7; V gene: TRBV23-1; CDR3 protein: CASSQSPPRGHSYEQYF
clone size: NA; J gene: TRBJ2-1; V gene: TRBV6-5; CDR3 protein: CASSSLSDGSTFF
clone size: NA; J gene: TRBJ1-4; V gene: TRBV5-1; CDR3 protein: CASSLGPSNEKLFF
clone size: NA; J gene: TRBJ2-3; V gene: TRBV6-4; CDR3 protein: CASSSSGVADTQYF
clone size: NA; J gene: TRBJ2-7; V gene: TRBV18; CDR3 protein: CASSLDPKYEQYF
clone size: once; J gene: TRBJ2-4; V gene: TRBV18; CDR3 protein: CASSLETSGANLYF
clone size: NA; J gene: TRBJ2-1; V gene: TRBV5-1; CDR3 protein: CASSLGLTGEQFF
clone size: NA; J gene: TRBJ1-5; V gene: TRBV15; CDR3 protein: CATSRDPQNNQPQHF
clone size: NA; J gene: TRBJ2-7; V gene: TRBV11-2; CDR3 protein: CASSLRQGSYEQYF
clone size: NA; J gene: TRBJ2-3; V gene: TRBV30; CDR3 protein: CAWSVRGTDTQYF